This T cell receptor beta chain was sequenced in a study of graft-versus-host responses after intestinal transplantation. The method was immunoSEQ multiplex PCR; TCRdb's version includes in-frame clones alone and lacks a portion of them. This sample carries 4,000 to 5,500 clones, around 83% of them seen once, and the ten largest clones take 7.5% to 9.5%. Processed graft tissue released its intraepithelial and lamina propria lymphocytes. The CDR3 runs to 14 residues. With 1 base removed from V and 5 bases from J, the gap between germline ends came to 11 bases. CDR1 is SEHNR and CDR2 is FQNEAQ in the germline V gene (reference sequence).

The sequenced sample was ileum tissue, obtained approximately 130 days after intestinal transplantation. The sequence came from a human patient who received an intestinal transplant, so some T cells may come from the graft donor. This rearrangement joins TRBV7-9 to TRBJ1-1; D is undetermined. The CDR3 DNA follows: TGTGCCAGCAGCTTAGATTACCTCGGGACTGAAGCTTTCTTT. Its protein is CASSLDYLGTEAFF.